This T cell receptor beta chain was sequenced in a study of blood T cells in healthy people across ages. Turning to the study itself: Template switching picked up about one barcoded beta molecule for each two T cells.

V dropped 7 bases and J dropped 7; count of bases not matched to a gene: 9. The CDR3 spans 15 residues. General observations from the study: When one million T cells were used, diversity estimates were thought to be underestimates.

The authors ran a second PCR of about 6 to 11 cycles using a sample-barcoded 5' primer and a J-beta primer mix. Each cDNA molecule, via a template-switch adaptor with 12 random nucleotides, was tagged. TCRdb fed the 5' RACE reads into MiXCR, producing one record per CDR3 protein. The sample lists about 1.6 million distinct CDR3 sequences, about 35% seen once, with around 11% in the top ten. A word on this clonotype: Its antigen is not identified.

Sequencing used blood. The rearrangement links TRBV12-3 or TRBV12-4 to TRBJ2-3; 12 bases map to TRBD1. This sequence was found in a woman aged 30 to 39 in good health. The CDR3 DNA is TGTGCCAGCACTACGGGACAGGGGGCCATTAATACGCAGTATTTT. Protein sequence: CASTTGQGAINTQYF.